This T cell receptor beta chain was recovered during a study of tumor and adjacent non-tumor tissue in lung cancer listed by TCRdb under 2018. In terms of the full investigation: By cancer type, the cohort comprised 12 to 13 adenocarcinoma patients, 2 squamous cell carcinoma patients and 1 small cell lung cancer patient. Bulk TCRbeta repertoires were compared between lung tumor tissue and matched distant non-tumor lung tissue obtained from approximately 15 lung cancer patients. In total, sequencing yielded 95 million to 150 million productive TCRbeta reads, which works out to an average of about 4 million reads per sample. Among the approximately 15 patients, ages ranged from about 31 to 76 years, some ten were men and 5 were women, and disease was TNM stage I to III. A few dozen paired specimens, one tumor and one normal lung sample per patient, were profiled by TCRbeta CDR3 sequencing. What the study reported, not specific to this receptor: TCR diversity was significantly higher in younger patients, and greater tumor TCR diversity was associated with shorter overall survival and shorter disease-free survival. Because peripheral blood was not sequenced, the blood TCRbeta repertoires of the lung cancer patients in the study went unexamined. Tumor tissue showed significantly greater TCR diversity (inverse Simpson) than normal lung tissue (roughly 430 vs 170, P = 0.0075, Mann-Whitney U test). With only roughly 14 patients in the cohort, the authors noted that larger samples and more detailed clinical data are needed. A significantly larger cumulative share of the repertoire was made up by the top 100 clones in normal lung than in tumor tissue. The sequencing platform is not named in the methods, and unique molecular identifiers are not mentioned.

As concerns this clonotype: Its antigen is unknown. Per-base quality was not reported, and no clone a single base away is much larger than it.

The library came from multiplex PCR. The sequencer was an Illumina HiSeq 2500. TCRbeta libraries were constructed through three rounds of nested PCR with primers (Table S4) according to protocols adapted from ARM-PCR. Before sequencing, PCR products in the 200-500 bp range were cut out of the gel and cleaned up using the QIAquick gel extraction kit. Regarding the original processing steps: Trimmomatic was used to clean the reads, FLASH merged the cleaned reads into complete CDR3 sequences, and MiTCR assigned the sequences to V(D)J germline segments. VDJtools was used to compute clonal diversity as the inverse Simpson's index. In-frame sequences without a premature stop codon were defined as productive reads. TCRdb trimmed public reads at Q25 via fastp, called clones via MiXCR and kept in-frame beta chains. Rows are unified per CDR3 protein, each entry keeping the most common DNA and genes. The authors' filters were not applied to this entry. A total of about 200,000 distinct CDR3 sequences appear in this sample, roughly 70% of them only once. Jointly, the top ten make up approximately 25% of the sample.

Trimming removed 4 bases from V and 2 bases from J, leaving 16 bases between the germline ends. As encoded in the germline V gene, CDR1 is LGHNA while CDR2 is YSLEER. The CDR3 spans 16 residues, from the cysteine through the phenylalanine. Left in the record is the CDR3 DNA by itself, 48 bases read in frame from the first base. Bulk unsorted tissue served as the source for RNA extraction, and RNA quality was assessed using a NanoDrop ND-1000 and an Agilent 2100. Donors were newly diagnosed lung cancer patients admitted for thoracic surgery in China between August and November 2014, without prior chemotherapy. Anyone who had undergone radiotherapy or chemotherapy before, or who had another cancer at the same time, was left out of the study. Pieces of surgical tissue measuring about 1-2.2 cm3 were kept in RNAlater solution and stored at -80 degrees C until use.

The receptor was derived from a man in his 60s with non-small cell lung cancer. The sequencing sample was made of lung tumor tissue. The sequence joins TRBV4-3 to TRBJ2-3, with TRBD1 perhaps the D gene, on 5 matching bases. Here the CDR3 is given as CASSRDSADTTDTQYF. The DNA sequence reads TGCGCCAGCAGCCGAGATAGTGCGGACACCACAGATACGCAGTATTTT.